This entry concerns a single T cell receptor (beta chain). Its cognate antigen is unknown. The length of the CDR3 is 12 residues. Germline V gene lookup returns CDR1 SQVTM and CDR2 ANQGSEA. V shed 4 bases and J shed 0 bases, with 6 bases lying between them. This sample is part of a study of cytomegalovirus exposure and HLA in healthy donors. PCR was performed using 60 Vbeta and 13 Jbeta primers. In the original analysis: There were about 88 million unique TCR beta chains by a later count, and approximately 11 million of them were shared. Assay: immunoSEQ multiplex PCR; the TCRdb copy retains only in-frame clones and omits some. That table is the source of V, J and clone size, and D and trimming were worked out from the DNA. Of hundreds of thousands of clones listed, 70% to 80% are singletons. Findings and limits, study-wide: Researchers catalogued about 160 TCR beta chains as cytomegalovirus-associated. An analysis was carried out later, and it reportedly showed fewer N-insertions in an Asian-associated ancestry cluster than the approximately 680-donor mean. The majority of TCR sequences were rare, yet some public TCRs appeared in many donors.

Sequenced material: PBMCs. This sequence joins TRBV29-1 and TRBJ1-1; D is undetermined. This TCR was sampled from a girl aged 2 to 10 in good health and CMV-seronegative. CDR3 sequence: CSVGGMNTEAFF. In DNA form, the CDR3 reads TGCAGCGTTGGAGGGATGAACACTGAAGCTTTCTTT.